The 30 T cell receptor beta chains below come from one sample, sequenced in a study of blood T cell repertoires in COVID-19. The method was immunoSEQ multiplex PCR; TCRdb's version includes in-frame clones alone and lacks a portion of them. The sample consists of 300,000 to 400,000 clones, 88% of them appearing once. The source material was peripheral blood. The receptor source for this set is a woman in her 70s with COVID-19, enrolled during active disease.

The J gene is TRBJ1-2, the V gene TRBV11-2; perhaps TRBD1 as D (6 bases). Trimming cost V 5 bases and J 5 bases, with 15 bases left between them. Germline-derived CDR1 and CDR2 are SGHAT and FQNNGV. CDR3 length: 14 residues. CDR3: CASSPPGGPYGYTF. The CDR3 coding sequence is TGTGCCAGCAGCCCCCCGGGGGGGCCTTATGGCTACACCTTC.

This clone was detected only once. The J gene is TRBJ1-2, the V gene TRBV21-1; whether TRBD1, the table's D call, matches the DNA was not checked. TRBV21-1 is deemed a pseudogene. This CDR3 has 22 amino acids. The CDR3 region has the DNA TGTGCCAGCAGCAAAGAGTCATACAGGGGGCCCGATCCCCTCCTAGCTAACTATGGCTACACCTTC. Translated, it gives CASSKESYRGPDPLLANYGYTF.

This clone came up once. The rearrangement joins TRBV4-2 to TRBJ2-1, with 7 bases fitting TRBD1. The junction had 3 bases not matched to a gene; V was cut back by 1 base and J by 6 bases. Germline values: CDR1 LGHNA, CDR2 YNFKEQ. The CDR3 extends over 14 amino acids. Written as DNA, the CDR3 is TGTGCCAGCAGCCAAGCGGACAGGATCAATGAGCAGTTCTTC. Its translation is CASSQADRINEQFF.

V and J are TRBV3-1 (or the pseudogene TRBV3-2) and TRBJ1-5; D ambiguous. The CDR3 is made up of 12 amino acids. Germline lookup yields CDR1 LGHDT and CDR2 YNNKEL (reference sequence). Trimming shortened V by 1 base and J by 6 bases, and 4 bases separated the two germline ends. As DNA, the CDR3 is TGTGCCAGCAGCCAAGCGAGTCAGCCCCAGCATTTT. Translating it yields CASSQASQPQHF.

This chain connects TRBV11-2 to TRBJ1-1; 8 bases agree with TRBD1. The CDR3 spans 13 residues. The germline CDR1 and CDR2 sequences are SGHAT and FQNNGV. V was clipped by 3 bases and J by 11 bases; unmatched bases: 8. CDR3 loop: CASSFHGQGRAFF. The CDR3 DNA reads as TGTGCCAGCAGCTTCCATGGACAGGGTAGGGCTTTCTTT.

V gene TRBV7-8 combines with J gene TRBJ1-1, with a possible D match to TRBD1 (5 bases). Germline lookup yields CDR1 SGHVS and CDR2 FQNEAQ. Trimming took 6 bases from V and 3 from J, leaving 8 bases between them. The CDR3 spans 12 residues. This chain's CDR3 is CASRAGDTEAFF. The CDR3 DNA follows: TGTGCCAGCAGGGCGGGGGACACTGAAGCTTTCTTT. The full variable domain, completed using reference TRBV7-8 and TRBJ1-1, is GAGVSQSPRYKVAKRGQDVALRCDPISGHVSLFWYQQALGQGPEFLTYFQNEAQLDKSGLPSDRFFAERPEGSVSTLKIQRTQQEDSAVYLCASRAGDTEAFFGQGTRLTVV.

The J gene is TRBJ2-7, the V gene TRBV7-9, with 7 bases that match TRBD1. CDR1 is SEHNR, CDR2 FQNEAQ, per germline (reference sequence). There are 12 residues in the CDR3. The V gene end was trimmed by 3 bases and the J gene end by 7 bases; junction bases not matched to a gene: 3. CDR3 in amino acids: CASSLGQKEQYF. CDR3 nucleotides: TGTGCCAGCAGCTTGGGACAGAAGGAGCAGTACTTC.

J is TRBJ1-1 and V is TRBV29-1; D remains ambiguous. The germline V and J ends were trimmed by 4 bases and 0 bases, with 9 bases remaining between them. This CDR3 contains 13 residues. Germline CDR1 reads SQVTM; CDR2 reads ANQGSEA. CDR3 sequence reads: CSVGGLLNTEAFF. DNA of the CDR3: TGCAGCGTTGGAGGACTGTTGAACACTGAAGCTTTCTTT.

The chain couples TRBV6-2 or TRBV6-3 to TRBJ2-1, with 8 bases lining up with TRBD1. V dropped 5 bases and J dropped 3; count of bases not matched to a gene: 21. The V gene's germline CDR1 is MNHEY and CDR2 SVGEGT. The CDR3 loop spans 20 amino acids. The CDR3 is CASSHTFRSFDRGFYNEQFF. Written as DNA, the CDR3 is TGTGCCAGCAGTCATACGTTTCGGAGCTTCGACAGGGGATTCTACAATGAGCAGTTCTTC.

This chain uses TRBV7-8 with TRBJ2-7; 16 nucleotides match TRBD2. The V gene's germline CDR1 is SGHVS and CDR2 FQNEAQ. J lost 4 bases, V lost 4 bases, and 4 bases had no gene match. There are 16 residues in the CDR3. In nucleotides, the CDR3 is TGTGCCAGCAGCTCGGGACTAGCGGGGGGGAGATACGAGCAGTACTTC. This sequence encodes CASSSGLAGGRYEQYF.

This sequence joins TRBV2 and TRBJ1-1; unclear D gene. The CDR3 totals 15 residues. Germline V CDR1 and CDR2: SNHLY, FYNNEI. Trimming cost V 1 base and J 2 bases, with 11 bases left between them. In nucleotides, the CDR3 is TGTGCCAGCAGTGAAGGAAGGAGGGTTAACACTGAAGCTTTCTTT. As protein: CASSEGRRVNTEAFF.

The rearrangement uses TRBV7-8 and TRBJ2-5, with 9 bases that match TRBD2. The germline CDR1 and CDR2 sequences are SGHVS and FQNEAQ. V was pared by 1 base and J by 4 bases, with 4 bases of the junction left unmatched. The CDR3 contains 15 residues. Here the CDR3 reads CASSLGGGAGETQYF. CDR3 in DNA: TGTGCCAGCAGCTTAGGCGGGGGGGCCGGAGAGACCCAGTACTTC. The whole variable domain, remainder taken from reference TRBV7-8 and TRBJ2-5, is GAGVSQSPRYKVAKRGQDVALRCDPISGHVSLFWYQQALGQGPEFLTYFQNEAQLDKSGLPSDRFFAERPEGSVSTLKIQRTQQEDSAVYLCASSLGGGAGETQYFGPGTRLLVL.

The chain has TRBV3-1 (or the pseudogene TRBV3-2) and TRBJ1-4, with D tentatively TRBD1 (5 bases). Trimming removed 1 base from V and 8 bases from J, with 11 bases in between. The CDR3 extends over 14 amino acids. CDR1 is LGHDT and CDR2 is YNNKEL in the germline V gene (reference sequence). CDR3 DNA: TGTGCCAGCAGCCAAGGCGCTTGGGGCGAAAAACTGTTTTTT. This encodes CASSQGAWGEKLFF.

This clone was observed a single time. The rearrangement uses TRBV29-1 and TRBJ1-1; D may be TRBD1 (6 bases). Per the germline V gene, CDR1 is SQVTM and CDR2 is ANQGSEA. CDR3 length: 10 residues. Trimming stripped 4 bases from V and 11 bases from J, with 11 bases between. CDR3 region: CSVGTVAAFF. The CDR3 bases are TGCAGCGTTGGGACAGTGGCCGCTTTCTTT.

This chain uses TRBV20-1 with TRBJ1-2, with 7 bases identical to TRBD1. The V gene's germline CDR1 is DFQATT and CDR2 SNEGSKA (reference sequence). The CDR3 length is 14 residues. With V trimmed by 3 bases and J by 4 bases, 8 bases remained unmatched. CDR3 sequence: CSASRLGGIYGYTF. The CDR3 nucleotides read TGCAGTGCTAGTAGACTAGGGGGCATCTATGGCTACACCTTC.

V is TRBV23-1 and J is TRBJ2-3; a weak D match, TRBD2 (5 bases). TRBV23-1 is assigned to the ORF class and has an uncertain function. V lost 6 bases, J lost 11 bases, and 9 bases lay in between. This CDR3 region has 10 residues. CDR3 protein: CASRPGGQYF. As DNA, the CDR3 is TGCGCCAGCAGACCAGGAGGGCAGTATTTT.

The rearrangement uses TRBV6-5 and TRBJ2-7, with 7 bases fitting TRBD1. Germline V gene lookup returns CDR1 MNHEY and CDR2 SVGAGI. The CDR3 totals 13 residues. Trimming removed 5 bases from V and 3 bases from J; junction bases left unmatched: 4. CDR3: CASSRQGYYEQYF. The CDR3 DNA follows: TGTGCCAGCAGTCGACAGGGCTACTACGAGCAGTACTTC.

In the case of this clone: Other nucleotide sequences from this sample produce the same CDR3. V and J are TRBV6-5 and TRBJ1-1; no firm D call. Germline values: CDR1 MNHEY, CDR2 SVGAGI. This CDR3 comprises 14 residues. V was cut by 0 bases and J by 1 base, with 6 bases left in between. CDR3 amino acids: CASSYSPGNTEAFF. CDR3 DNA sequence: TGTGCCAGCAGTTACTCGCCGGGGAACACTGAAGCTTTCTTT.

This clone is a singleton in its sample. The chain links TRBV30 to TRBJ1-3; D unclear. This CDR3 region has 13 residues. Trimming took 3 bases from V and 4 from J, leaving 10 bases between them. Per germline, CDR1 GTSNPN and CDR2 SVGIG (reference sequence). CDR3 in amino acids: CAWRGEGGNTIYF. The CDR3 DNA is TGTGCCTGGAGGGGAGAGGGAGGAAACACCATATATTTT.

The chain carries TRBV5-1 and TRBJ1-5, with 9 bases fitting TRBD1. The CDR3 is 14 amino acids. Germline CDR1 reads SGHRS; CDR2 reads YFSETQ. V was clipped by 4 bases and J by 5 bases; unmatched bases: 4. For the CDR3, the DNA is TGCGCCAGCAGCACGGGACAGGGCGATCAGCCCCAGCATTTT. Encoded protein: CASSTGQGDQPQHF.

This clone was detected only once. Other nucleotide sequences in the sample specify the same CDR3. The chain couples TRBV18 to TRBJ1-1; no reliable D call. CDR1 is KGHSH, CDR2 LQKENI, per germline. Deletions cut 3 bases from V and 0 bases from J, with 8 bases between. This CDR3 spans 14 amino acids. The chain's CDR3 is CASSPPGVNTEAFF. CDR3 DNA sequence: TGTGCCAGCTCACCCCCGGGAGTGAACACTGAAGCTTTCTTT.

The chain uses TRBV11-3 and TRBJ2-5, with D possibly matching TRBD2 (6 bases). Germline V gene sequence: CDR1 SGHNT, CDR2 YENEEA. The germline V and J ends were trimmed by 3 bases and 5 bases, with 13 bases remaining between them. CDR3 length: 14 amino acids. Here the CDR3 reads CASSLGGVLETQYF. The CDR3 DNA sequence: TGTGCCAGCAGCTTGGGGGGTGTCCTGGAGACCCAGTACTTC.

V is TRBV19 and J is TRBJ1-2, with D uncertain. This CDR3 spans 13 amino acids. CDR1 LNHDA and CDR2 SQIVND come from the germline V gene (reference sequence). V shed 3 bases and J shed 2 bases, with 7 bases lying between them. CDR3 sequence reads: CASSIGINYGYTF. The CDR3 DNA reads as TGTGCCAGTAGTATCGGGATAAACTATGGCTACACCTTC. Full variable domain (missing parts from reference TRBV19 and TRBJ1-2): DGGITQSPKYLFRKEGQNVTLSCEQNLNHDAMYWYRQDPGQGLRLIYYSQIVNDFQKGDIAEGYSVSREKKESFPLTVTSAQKNPTAFYLCASSIGINYGYTFGSGTRLTVV.

In this sample, this clone turned up once. V and J are TRBV19 and TRBJ1-1; D remains unclear. The germline V gene encodes CDR1 LNHDA and CDR2 SQIVND (reference sequence). V shed 5 bases and J shed 0 bases, with 10 bases lying between them. This CDR3 contains 14 residues. CDR3 sequence (DNA): TGTGCCAGTAGTGACCCAGACTTGAACACTGAAGCTTTCTTT. Amino acid sequence: CASSDPDLNTEAFF.

This chain connects TRBV3-1 (or the pseudogene TRBV3-2) to TRBJ2-1; tentative D call: TRBD2 (6 bases). Trimming cost V 1 base and J 7 bases, with 11 bases left between them. Germline CDR1 is LGHDT and CDR2 is YNNKEL (reference sequence). The CDR3 has 14 residues. The CDR3 nucleotides read TGTGCCAGCAGCCAAGGGGGTGCGGGGAATGAGCAGTTCTTC. This codes for CASSQGGAGNEQFF.

The chain joins TRBV7-2 to TRBJ1-1; 9 bases match TRBD1. The CDR3 is 15 amino acids. V lost 6 bases to trimming and J lost 3 bases; unmatched junction nucleotides: 8. Per the germline V gene, CDR1 is SGHTA and CDR2 is FQGNSA. The chain's CDR3 is CASRSGTGLYTEAFF. The CDR3 DNA reads TGTGCCAGCAGGTCCGGGACAGGGCTCTACACTGAAGCTTTCTTT.

The V and J genes are TRBV5-1 and TRBJ2-2, with D perhaps matching TRBD1 (6 bases). With 3 bases removed from V and 5 bases from J, the gap between germline ends came to 11 bases. CDR1 and CDR2 from the germline V gene are SGHRS and YFSETQ. CDR3 size: 14 residues. CDR3 DNA: TGCGCCAGCAGCTCCACTAGGGGGACCGGGGAGCTGTTTTTT. This gives the protein CASSSTRGTGELFF.

V and J are TRBV5-6 and TRBJ2-2, with no clear D. V shed 4 bases and J shed 6 bases, with 7 bases lying between them. Germline CDR1 reads SGHDT; CDR2 reads YYEEEE. This CDR3 contains 12 residues. The DNA of the CDR3 is TGTGCCAGCAGCCTCGAGCCCGGGGAGCTGTTTTTT. It specifies CASSLEPGELFF.

The chain joins TRBV7-2 to TRBJ1-1, with TRBD1 matching 8 bases. The CDR3 loop spans 14 amino acids. CDR1 is SGHTA and CDR2 is FQGNSA in the germline V gene. The J segment lost 1 base and the V segment lost 6 bases, leaving 4 bases of the junction unmatched. The CDR3 reads CASRPTGGNTEAFF. For the CDR3, the DNA is TGTGCCAGCAGACCTACAGGGGGGAACACTGAAGCTTTCTTT.

The chain is built from TRBV10-3 and TRBJ2-1; weak D call: TRBD2 (9 bases). This CDR3 has 15 residues. The V end lost 10 bases, the J end lost 3 bases, and 19 bases lay between the germline ends. Germline CDR1 and CDR2: ENHRY and SYGVKD. The CDR3 protein is CASQGASGVYNEQFF. DNA for the CDR3: TGTGCCAGTCAGGGGGCTAGCGGGGTCTACAATGAGCAGTTCTTC.